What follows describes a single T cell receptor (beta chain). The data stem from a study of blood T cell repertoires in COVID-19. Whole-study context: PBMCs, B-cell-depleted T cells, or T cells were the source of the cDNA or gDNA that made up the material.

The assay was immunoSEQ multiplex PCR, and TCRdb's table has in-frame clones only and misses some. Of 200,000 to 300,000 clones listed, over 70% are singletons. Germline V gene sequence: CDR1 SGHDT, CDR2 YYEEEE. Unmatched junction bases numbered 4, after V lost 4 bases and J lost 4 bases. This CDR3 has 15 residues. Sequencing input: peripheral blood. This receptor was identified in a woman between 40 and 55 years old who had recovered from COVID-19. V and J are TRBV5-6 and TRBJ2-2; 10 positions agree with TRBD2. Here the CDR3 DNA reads TGTGCCAGCAGCCATCTAGCGGGGGTCACCGGGGAGCTGTTTTTT. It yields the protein CASSHLAGVTGELFF.